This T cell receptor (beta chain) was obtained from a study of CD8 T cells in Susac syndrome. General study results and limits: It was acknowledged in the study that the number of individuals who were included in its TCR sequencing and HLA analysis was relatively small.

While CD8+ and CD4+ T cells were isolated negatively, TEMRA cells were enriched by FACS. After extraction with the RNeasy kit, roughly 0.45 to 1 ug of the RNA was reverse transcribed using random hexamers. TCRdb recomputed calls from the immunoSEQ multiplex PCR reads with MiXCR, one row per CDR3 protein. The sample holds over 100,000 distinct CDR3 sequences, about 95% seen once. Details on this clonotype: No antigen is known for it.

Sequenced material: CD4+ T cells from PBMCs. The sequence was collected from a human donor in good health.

As DNA, the CDR3 is TGTGCCAGCAGCCAAGACTTCCGGACCTCTGGGGCCAACGTCCTGACTTTC. Translating gives CASSQDFRTSGANVLTF. This chain links TRBV3-1 with TRBJ2-6; D is unclear. This CDR3 is built from 17 residues. Germline V CDR1 and CDR2: LGHDT, YNNKEL (reference sequence). Trimming removed 0 bases from V and 0 bases from J, with 9 bases in between.